Listed here are 10 T cell receptor beta chains from one sample, sequenced in a study of naive and memory T cell subsets. The beta constant-region primer was an equimolar mix of two oligonucleotides covering TRBC1 and TRBC2. TCRdb called the UMI-ligation and nested PCR reads again in MiXCR, with one record for every CDR3 protein. The sample lists approximately 85,000 distinct CDR3 sequences, about 6.5% seen once, with around 1.5% in the top ten. The specimen was central memory CD4+ T cells from blood. The receptors originated from a human donor in good health.

This clonotype has at least ten counts. V gene TRBV18 combines with J gene TRBJ2-2, with D tentatively TRBD2 (6 bases). Deletions cut 3 bases from V and 4 bases from J, with 12 bases between. Germline CDR1 reads KGHSH; CDR2 reads LQKENI. This CDR3 has 15 amino acids. CDR3 sequence: CASSPQGGATGELFF. CDR3 bases: TGTGCCAGCTCACCGCAAGGAGGGGCCACCGGGGAGCTGTTTTTT.

This clonotype was observed at least ten times. This chain uses TRBV5-1 with TRBJ2-7, with D hard to call. The length of the CDR3 is 14 residues. The germline gives CDR1 SGHRS, CDR2 YFSETQ. V was shortened by 3 bases and J by 0 bases, with 10 bases between the two germline ends. As DNA, the CDR3 is TGCGCCAGCAGCTCCTTAAGTGGCTCCTACGAGCAGTACTTC. Translated, it gives CASSSLSGSYEQYF.

This clonotype has ten or more counts. V and J are TRBV29-1 and TRBJ1-5, with a tentative D call TRBD1 (6 bases). Trimming removed 6 bases from V and 3 bases from J, with 12 bases in between. This CDR3 has 13 amino acids. The germline V gene encodes CDR1 SQVTM and CDR2 ANQGSEA. The CDR3: CSVITGFNQPQHF. In nucleotides, the CDR3 is TGCAGCGTGATCACAGGGTTCAATCAGCCCCAGCATTTT.

Only a few counts were recorded for this clonotype. This chain uses TRBV2 with TRBJ2-3; 14 bases agree with TRBD2. The V segment lost 0 bases and the J segment 2 bases; nucleotides outside the gene matches: 4. The V gene's germline CDR1 is SNHLY and CDR2 FYNNEI. The length of the CDR3 is 18 residues. In DNA form, the CDR3 reads TGTGCCAGCAGTGAAGCCCGACTAGCGGGGGGGACCACAGATACGCAGTATTTT. Protein: CASSEARLAGGTTDTQYF.

In its sample, this clonotype was seen many times. The gene calls are TRBV5-1 and TRBJ2-7; 10 bases fit TRBD1. Germline V gives CDR1 SGHRS, CDR2 YFSETQ. CDR3 length equals 19 residues. V lost 3 bases and J lost 4; bases outside the gene matches: 19. CDR3 sequence reads: CASSSDYAGQGSPHYEQYF. Here the CDR3 DNA reads TGCGCCAGCAGCTCAGATTACGCGGGACAGGGGTCCCCCCATTACGAGCAGTACTTC. Supplemented by reference TRBV5-1 and TRBJ2-7, the full variable domain reads KAGVTQTPRYLIKTRGQQVTLSCSPISGHRSVSWYQQTPGQGLQFLFEYFSETQRNKGNFPGRFSGRQFSNSRSEMNVSTLELGDSALYLCASSSDYAGQGSPHYEQYFGPGTRLTVT.

The V and J genes are TRBV4-2 and TRBJ2-2; the D is unclear. From germline, CDR1 is LGHNA and CDR2 YNFKEQ. CDR3 length equals 12 residues. With 3 bases removed from V and 5 bases from J, the gap between germline ends came to 4 bases. The DNA for the CDR3 is TGTGCCAGCAGCCATCGTACCGGGGAGCTGTTTTTT. Protein product: CASSHRTGELFF.

Many counts were recorded for this clonotype. The rearrangement joins TRBV14 to TRBJ1-1; D is possibly TRBD1 (6 bases). From germline, CDR1 is SGHDN and CDR2 FVKESK. V lost 4 bases and J 11 bases, leaving 14 bases between the germline ends. The length of the CDR3 is 12 residues. The CDR3 protein is CASSPGGHRAFF. The CDR3 coding sequence is TGTGCCAGCAGCCCTGGGGGGCATCGGGCTTTCTTT.

This clonotype was detected ten times or more. The chain uses TRBV6-6 and TRBJ2-3; TRBD1 matches at 7 bases. V dropped 7 bases and J dropped 2; count of bases not matched to a gene: 6. CDR1 is MNHNY and CDR2 is SVGAGI in the germline V gene (reference sequence). The CDR3 length is 14 residues. CDR3 loop: CASILDRVTDTQYF. DNA for the CDR3: TGTGCCAGCATTCTAGACAGGGTCACAGATACGCAGTATTTT.

The table lists this clonotype with many counts. The rearrangement uses TRBV6-2 or TRBV6-3 and TRBJ1-2; 7 bases map to TRBD1. CDR1 and CDR2 from the germline V gene are MNHEY and SVGEGT. J gave up 4 bases and V 4 bases, and 12 bases lay outside the gene matches. This CDR3 comprises 16 residues. CDR3 bases: TGTGCCAGCAGTTCCCCAGGACAGGTGGGGGCCTATGGCTACACCTTC. Its translation is CASSSPGQVGAYGYTF.

This clonotype came up many times. The chain combines TRBV11-3 with TRBJ2-3; no definite D call. The germline V gene encodes CDR1 SGHNT and CDR2 YENEEA. Trimming stripped 3 bases from V and 11 bases from J, with 12 bases between. This CDR3 is 12 amino acids long. For the CDR3, the DNA is TGTGCCAGCAGCTTTCCACCGCTACGGCAGTATTTT. Protein: CASSFPPLRQYF.